Below are 4 T cell receptor beta chains sequenced from a single sample in a study of shared clonotypes between healthy human individuals. Sequencing was performed with immunoSEQ multiplex PCR; in TCRdb, only in-frame clones are kept and a portion is missing. The table has roughly 1.5 million clones, approximately 98% seen once. Sequencing was done on a sample of naive CD4+ T cells sorted from blood. The subset: CD45RA+ positively selected. The receptor source for this set is a man aged 25 to 45 in good health.

V and J are TRBV30 and TRBJ2-3; the match to TRBD2 covers 13 bases. Germline trimming cut 4 bases from V and 3 bases from J; bases unmatched to any gene: 10. Germline V gene lookup returns CDR1 GTSNPN and CDR2 SVGIG (reference sequence). CDR3 length: 17 residues. The CDR3 region has the DNA TGTGCCTGGACACTAGCGGGAGGGCCAGGACGTACAGATACGCAGTATTTT. The encoded protein is CAWTLAGGPGRTDTQYF.

The genes are TRBV7-8 and TRBJ2-1, with TRBD2 matching over 7 bases. The CDR3 covers 16 residues. In germline, CDR1 is SGHVS, CDR2 FQNEAQ. The V and J ends lost 5 bases and 4 bases, in that order; junction bases with no gene match: 11. CDR3 region: CASSDLKRDWYNEQFF. As DNA, the CDR3 is TGTGCCAGCAGCGACTTAAAGCGGGATTGGTACAATGAGCAGTTCTTC.

The chain has TRBV7-2 and TRBJ1-2, with TRBD1 identical over 7 bases. This CDR3 has 15 residues. Germline CDR1 and CDR2: SGHTA and FQGNSA. Trimming cost V 5 bases and J 8 bases; bases outside gene matches: 14. CDR3 coding DNA: TGTGCCAGCAGCCCCTTGTACAGGGGTTTCTACGGCTACACCTTC. This gives the protein CASSPLYRGFYGYTF.

V is TRBV18 and J is TRBJ2-3, with D uncertain. The germline gives CDR1 KGHSH, CDR2 LQKENI. The V end was cut by 2 bases, the J end by 6 bases, with 9 bases between. The CDR3 loop spans 13 amino acids. CDR3 loop: CASSPIELDTQYF. As DNA, the CDR3 is TGTGCCAGCTCACCAATTGAGCTGGATACGCAGTATTTT. The whole variable domain, remainder taken from reference TRBV18 and TRBJ2-3, is NAGVMQNPRHLVRRRGQEARLRCSPMKGHSHVYWYRQLPEEGLKFMVYLQKENIIDESGMPKERFSAEFPKEGPSILRIQQVVRGDSAAYFCASSPIELDTQYFGPGTRLTVL.